This TCR beta chain originates from a study of blood T cell repertoires in COVID-19 (dated by TCRdb to 2018 to 2021). For the study in its entirety: Samples from collaborators originated in the United States, Italy and Spain and spanned both the acute and convalescent phases of COVID-19. A de-identified subject ID, COVID-19 status, age in years and sex were almost always included in the sample metadata. The repertoires were released in a freely available public database meant as a resource for research on the immune response to SARS-CoV-2. Where HLA class I and class II types were available, the types were taken from metadata supplied by the sample provider, not from assay-based typing. Subjects who had been exposed to COVID-19, were actively infected with it, or had recovered from it provided the deeply sampled blood TCRbeta repertoires that made up the dataset. Samples came from the ongoing ImmuneRACE study (first 160 participants) plus 1,254 subjects from 6 global collaborators. The prospective study material was composed of cDNA or gDNA derived from T cells, B-cell-depleted T cells, or PBMCs.

TCRbeta CDR3 regions were amplified from genomic DNA by means of the immunoSEQ Assay, a bias-controlled multiplex PCR. Concerning the study's data processing: The number of nucleated cells in each sample was estimated by amplification of reference gene primers within the assay. To quantify the absolute abundance of each unique TCRbeta CDR3 rearrangement, sequence reads were collapsed and filtered. For each sample, productive Simpson clonality was calculated as the square root of Simpson's diversity index across productive rearrangements. This is the immuneACCESS table as TCRdb keeps it, with only in-frame sequences that have V and J called. A part of the clones is gone; compared with another copy, unresolved V genes explain less than half, and the rest is unexplained. V, J and clone size were drawn from that table, and D and trimming were deduced from the DNA. Within this sample are about 64,000 clones, with about 70% of them counted one time only. 5% to 5.5% of the sample rests with the top ten.

This clone appeared once. The antigen it recognizes is unknown. No base quality information exists; no much larger clone differs at one position. Collaborating institutions collected whole blood in K2EDTA tubes following their own protocols. For TCRbeta analysis, collaborators shipped samples as frozen whole blood, isolated PBMCs, or DNA extracted from either of those sample types. Looking up the germline V gene yields CDR1 MGHRA and CDR2 YSYEKL. Clipping removes 3 bases from V and 1 base from J, with 3 as the unmatched junction base count. The cysteine opens and the phenylalanine closes a CDR3 of 16 amino acids. The sequence is cut down to CDR3 DNA, 48 bases in frame from base 1. Broader findings and caveats from the paper: How much clinical and demographic metadata was included differed by source and by participant, and the metadata was provided uncurated.

The TCR was taken from a human donor in a cohort sampled during active COVID-19. Input material: peripheral blood. The V gene is TRBV4-1 and the J gene is TRBJ1-6; 7 central nucleotides agree with TRBD1. CDR3 sequence: CASSQPTGSYNSPLHF. The sequenced DNA: TGCGCCAGCAGCCAGCCGACAGGGTCCTATAATTCACCCCTCCACTTT.